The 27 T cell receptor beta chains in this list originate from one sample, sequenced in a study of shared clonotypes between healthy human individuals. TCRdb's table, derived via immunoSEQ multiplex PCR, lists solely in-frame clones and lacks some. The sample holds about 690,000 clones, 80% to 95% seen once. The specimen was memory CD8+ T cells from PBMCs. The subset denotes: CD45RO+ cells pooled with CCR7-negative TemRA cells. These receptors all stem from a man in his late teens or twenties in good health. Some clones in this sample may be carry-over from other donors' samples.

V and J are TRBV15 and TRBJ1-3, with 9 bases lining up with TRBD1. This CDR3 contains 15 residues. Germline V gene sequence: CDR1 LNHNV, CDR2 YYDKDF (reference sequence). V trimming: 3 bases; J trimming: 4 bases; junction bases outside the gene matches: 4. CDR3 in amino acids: CATSRTGGWGNTIYF. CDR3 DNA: TGTGCCACCAGCAGGACAGGGGGTTGGGGAAACACCATATATTTT. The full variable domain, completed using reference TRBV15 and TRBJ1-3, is DAMVIQNPRYQVTQFGKPVTLSCSQTLNHNVMYWYQQKSSQAPKLLFHYYDKDFNNEADTPDNFQSRRPNTSFCFLDIRSPGLGDTAMYLCATSRTGGWGNTIYFGEGSWLTVV.

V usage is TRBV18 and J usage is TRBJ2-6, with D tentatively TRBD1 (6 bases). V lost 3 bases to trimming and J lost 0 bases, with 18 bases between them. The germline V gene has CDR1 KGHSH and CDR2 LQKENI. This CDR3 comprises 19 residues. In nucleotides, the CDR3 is TGTGCCAGCTCACCTGACCTGGGACACGCAGACTCTGGGGCCAACGTCCTGACTTTC. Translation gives CASSPDLGHADSGANVLTF.

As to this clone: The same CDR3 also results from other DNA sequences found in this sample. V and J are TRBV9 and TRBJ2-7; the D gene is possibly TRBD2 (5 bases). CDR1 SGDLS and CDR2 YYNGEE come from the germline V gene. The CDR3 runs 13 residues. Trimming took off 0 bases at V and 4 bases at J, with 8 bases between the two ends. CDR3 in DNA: TGTGCCAGCAGCGTAGGCCTAGCTTACGAGCAGTACTTC. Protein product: CASSVGLAYEQYF.

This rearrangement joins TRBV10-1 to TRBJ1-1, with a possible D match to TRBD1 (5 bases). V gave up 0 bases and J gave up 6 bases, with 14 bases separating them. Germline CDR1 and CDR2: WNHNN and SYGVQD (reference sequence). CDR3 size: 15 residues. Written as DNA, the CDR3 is TGCGCCAGCAGTGAGTCGAGTGAGGGGTGCGCTGAAGCTTTCTTT. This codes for CASSESSEGCAEAFF.

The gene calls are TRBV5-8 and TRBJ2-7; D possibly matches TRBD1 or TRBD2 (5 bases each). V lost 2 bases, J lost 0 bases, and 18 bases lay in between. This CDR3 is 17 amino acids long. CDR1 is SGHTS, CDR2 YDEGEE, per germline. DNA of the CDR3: TGTGCCAGCAGCTTTTGGGGAGTCGGGACCTACTCCTACGAGCAGTACTTC. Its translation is CASSFWGVGTYSYEQYF.

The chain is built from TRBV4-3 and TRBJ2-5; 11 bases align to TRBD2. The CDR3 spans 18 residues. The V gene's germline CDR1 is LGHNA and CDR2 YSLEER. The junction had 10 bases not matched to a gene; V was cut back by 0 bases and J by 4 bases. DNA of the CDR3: TGCGCCAGCAGCCAAGAATCGGGCCCACTAGCGGGAGTAGAGACCCAGTACTTC. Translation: CASSQESGPLAGVETQYF.

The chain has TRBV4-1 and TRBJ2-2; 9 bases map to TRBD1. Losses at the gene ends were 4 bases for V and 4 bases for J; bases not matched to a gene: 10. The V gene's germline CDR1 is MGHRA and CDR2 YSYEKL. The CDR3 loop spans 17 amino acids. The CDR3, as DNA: TGCGCCAGCAGCCTAGACCGGGAGACAGGGGGCACCGGGGAGCTGTTTTTT. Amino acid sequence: CASSLDRETGGTGELFF.

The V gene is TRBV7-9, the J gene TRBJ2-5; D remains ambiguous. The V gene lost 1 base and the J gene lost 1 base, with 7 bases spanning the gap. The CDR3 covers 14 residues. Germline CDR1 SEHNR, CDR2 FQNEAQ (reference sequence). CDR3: CASSLVYTQETQYF. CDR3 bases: TGTGCCAGCAGCTTAGTGTACACCCAAGAGACCCAGTACTTC.

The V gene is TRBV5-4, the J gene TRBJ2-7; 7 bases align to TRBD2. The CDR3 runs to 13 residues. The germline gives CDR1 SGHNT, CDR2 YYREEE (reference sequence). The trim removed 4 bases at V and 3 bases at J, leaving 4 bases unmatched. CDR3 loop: CASSGPGGYEQYF. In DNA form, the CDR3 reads TGTGCCAGCAGCGGTCCGGGGGGCTACGAGCAGTACTTC.

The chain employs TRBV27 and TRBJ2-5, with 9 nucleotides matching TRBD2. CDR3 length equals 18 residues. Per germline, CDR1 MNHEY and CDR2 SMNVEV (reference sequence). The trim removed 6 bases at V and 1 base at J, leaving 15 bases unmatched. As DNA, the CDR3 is TGTGCCAGCAGGGGACCTCGGCGGGAGGGACGGTTCCAAGAGACCCAGTACTTC. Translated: CASRGPRREGRFQETQYF.

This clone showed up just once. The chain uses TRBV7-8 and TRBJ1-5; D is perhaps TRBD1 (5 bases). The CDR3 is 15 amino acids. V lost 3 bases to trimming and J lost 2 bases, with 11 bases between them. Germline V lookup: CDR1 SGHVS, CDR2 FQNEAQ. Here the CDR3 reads CASSLGTTGNQPQHF. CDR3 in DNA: TGTGCCAGCAGCTTGGGGACGACGGGCAATCAGCCCCAGCATTTT. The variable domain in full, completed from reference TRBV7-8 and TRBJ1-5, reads GAGVSQSPRYKVAKRGQDVALRCDPISGHVSLFWYQQALGQGPEFLTYFQNEAQLDKSGLPSDRFFAERPEGSVSTLKIQRTQQEDSAVYLCASSLGTTGNQPQHFGDGTRLSIL.

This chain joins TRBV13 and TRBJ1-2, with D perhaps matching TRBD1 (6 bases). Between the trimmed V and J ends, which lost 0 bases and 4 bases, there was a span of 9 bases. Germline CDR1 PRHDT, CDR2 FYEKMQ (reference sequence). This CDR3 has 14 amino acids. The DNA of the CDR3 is TGTGCCAGCAGCTTAGGCAGGGGTTTCTATGGCTACACCTTC. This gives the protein CASSLGRGFYGYTF.

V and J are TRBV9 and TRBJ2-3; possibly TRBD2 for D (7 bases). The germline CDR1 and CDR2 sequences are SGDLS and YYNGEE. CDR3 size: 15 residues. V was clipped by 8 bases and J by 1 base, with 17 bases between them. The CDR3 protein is CASSEGGRRTDTQYF. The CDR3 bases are TGTGCCAGTTCCGAGGGGGGGAGACGCACAGATACGCAGTATTTT.

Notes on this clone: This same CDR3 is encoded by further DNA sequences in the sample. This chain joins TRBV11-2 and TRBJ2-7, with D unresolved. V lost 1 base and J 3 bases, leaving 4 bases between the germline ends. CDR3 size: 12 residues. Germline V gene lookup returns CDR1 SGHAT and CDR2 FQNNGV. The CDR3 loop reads CASSLGSYEQYF. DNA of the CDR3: TGTGCCAGCAGCTTAGGGAGCTACGAGCAGTACTTC.

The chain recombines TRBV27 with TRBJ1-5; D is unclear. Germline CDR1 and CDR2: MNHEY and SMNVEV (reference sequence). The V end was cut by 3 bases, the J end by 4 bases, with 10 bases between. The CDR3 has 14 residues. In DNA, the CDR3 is TGTGCCAGCAGTTTGGGGTTTGGGAATCAGCCCCAGCATTTT. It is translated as CASSLGFGNQPQHF.

CDR3 amino acids: CASSTPPLEQYF. CDR3 DNA sequence: TGTGCCAGTAGTACCCCGCCGCTGGAGCAGTACTTC. This chain joins TRBV19 and TRBJ2-7, with D unclear. CDR3 length: 12 residues. V shed 4 bases and J shed 7 bases, with 11 bases lying between them. CDR1 is LNHDA and CDR2 is SQIVND in the germline V gene (reference sequence).

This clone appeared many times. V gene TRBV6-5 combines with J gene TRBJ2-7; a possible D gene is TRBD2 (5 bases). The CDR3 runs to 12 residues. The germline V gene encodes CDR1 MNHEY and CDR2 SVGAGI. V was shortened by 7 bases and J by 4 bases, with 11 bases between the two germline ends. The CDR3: CASISGRYEQYF. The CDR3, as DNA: TGTGCCAGCATATCGGGGAGATACGAGCAGTACTTC.

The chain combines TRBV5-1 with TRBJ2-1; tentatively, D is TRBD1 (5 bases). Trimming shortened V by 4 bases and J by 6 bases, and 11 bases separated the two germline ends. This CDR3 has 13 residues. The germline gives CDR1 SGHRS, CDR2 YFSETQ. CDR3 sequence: CASSTTEGNEQFF. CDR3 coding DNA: TGCGCCAGCAGCACGACAGAAGGCAATGAGCAGTTCTTC.

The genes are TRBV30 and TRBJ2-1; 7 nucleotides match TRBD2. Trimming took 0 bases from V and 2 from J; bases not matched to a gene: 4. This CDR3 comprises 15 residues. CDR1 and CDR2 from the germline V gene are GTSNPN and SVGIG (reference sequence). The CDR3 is CAWSVRLAAYNEQFF. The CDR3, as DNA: TGTGCCTGGAGTGTACGACTAGCAGCCTACAATGAGCAGTTCTTC.

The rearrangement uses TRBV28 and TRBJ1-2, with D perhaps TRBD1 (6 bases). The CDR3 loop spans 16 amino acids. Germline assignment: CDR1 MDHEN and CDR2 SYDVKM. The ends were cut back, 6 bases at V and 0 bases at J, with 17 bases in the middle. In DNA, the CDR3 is TGTGCCAGCAGCCCTCCTCGGACAGAAGCTAACTATGGCTACACCTTC. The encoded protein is CASSPPRTEANYGYTF.

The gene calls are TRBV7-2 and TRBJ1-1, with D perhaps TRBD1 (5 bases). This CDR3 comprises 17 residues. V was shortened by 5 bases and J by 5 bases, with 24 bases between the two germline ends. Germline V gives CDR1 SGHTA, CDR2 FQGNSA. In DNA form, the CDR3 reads TGTGCCAGCAGCACTGACAGTTCCTTCCACCGGTTTACTGAAGCTTTCTTT. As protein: CASSTDSSFHRFTEAFF.

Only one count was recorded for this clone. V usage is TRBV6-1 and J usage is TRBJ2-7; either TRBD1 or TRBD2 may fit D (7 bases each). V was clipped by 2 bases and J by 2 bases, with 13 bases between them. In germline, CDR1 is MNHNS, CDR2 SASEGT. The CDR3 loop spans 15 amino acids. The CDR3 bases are TGTGCCAGCAGTGAAAGACAGGGAGGGACCTACGAGCAGTACTTC. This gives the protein CASSERQGGTYEQYF.

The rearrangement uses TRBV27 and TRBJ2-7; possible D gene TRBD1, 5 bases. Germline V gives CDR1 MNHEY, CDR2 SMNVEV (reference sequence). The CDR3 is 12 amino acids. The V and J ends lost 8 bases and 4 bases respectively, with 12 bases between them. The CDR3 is CASGDSPYEQYF. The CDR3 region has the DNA TGTGCCAGCGGAGACAGTCCATACGAGCAGTACTTC.

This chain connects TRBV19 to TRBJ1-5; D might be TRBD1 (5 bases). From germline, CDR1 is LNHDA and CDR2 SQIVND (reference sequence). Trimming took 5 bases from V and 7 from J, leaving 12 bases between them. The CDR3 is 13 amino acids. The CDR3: CASSDPGMQPQHF. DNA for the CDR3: TGTGCCAGTAGTGACCCAGGGATGCAGCCCCAGCATTTT.

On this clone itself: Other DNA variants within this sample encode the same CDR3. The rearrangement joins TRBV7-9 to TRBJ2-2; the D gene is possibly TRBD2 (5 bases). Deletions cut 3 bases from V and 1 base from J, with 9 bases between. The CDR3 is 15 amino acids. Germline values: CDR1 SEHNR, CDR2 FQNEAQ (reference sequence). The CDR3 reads CASSLVSGNTGELFF. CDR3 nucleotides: TGTGCCAGCAGCTTGGTGAGCGGGAACACCGGGGAGCTGTTTTTT. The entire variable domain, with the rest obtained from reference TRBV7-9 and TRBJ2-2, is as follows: DTGVSQNPRHKITKRGQNVTFRCDPISEHNRLYWYRQTLGQGPEFLTYFQNEAQLEKSRLLSDRFSAERPKGSFSTLEIQRTEQGDSAMYLCASSLVSGNTGELFFGEGSRLTVL.

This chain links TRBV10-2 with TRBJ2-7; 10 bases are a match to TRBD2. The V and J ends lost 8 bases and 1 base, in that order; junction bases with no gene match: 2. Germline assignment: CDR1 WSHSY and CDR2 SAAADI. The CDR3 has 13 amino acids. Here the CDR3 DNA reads TGCGCCAGCGGGACTAGCGTTTCCTACGAGCAGTACTTC. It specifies CASGTSVSYEQYF.

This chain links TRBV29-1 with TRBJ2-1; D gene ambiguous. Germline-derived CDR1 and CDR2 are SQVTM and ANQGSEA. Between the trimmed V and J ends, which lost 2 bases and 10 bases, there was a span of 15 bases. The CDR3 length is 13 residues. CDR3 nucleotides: TGCAGCGTTGAACCGACGGAGACAAGCGAGCAGTTCTTC. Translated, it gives CSVEPTETSEQFF.